This is a list of T cell receptor beta chains from one sample in a study of T-cell memory formation after mild COVID-19. TCRdb recomputed calls from the 5' RACE reads with MiXCR, one row per CDR3 protein. Of about 190,000 distinct CDR3 sequences in the sample, around 16% were seen once. Source material: PBMCs or a T cell subset sorted from them (not recorded which). These receptors all come from an adult woman who had mild COVID-19 (a few samples of this study predate the infection). Cell type and time point are not known. CDR3s include the opening cysteine and the closing phenylalanine or tryptophan. D genes are given only for firm matches. Only part of the rows carry a size: once, few, many, or a class if the clone is expanded.

clone_size j_call v_call d_call cdr3_nt cdr3_aa
few TRBJ2-1 TRBV6-2/TRBV6-3 TRBD2 TGTGCCAGCAGTTACGGGACTAGCGGGAGAAGAGGTGAGCAGTTCTTC CASSYGTSGRRGEQFF
many TRBJ1-3 TRBV12-3/TRBV12-4 . TGTGCCAGCAGTGAAAACTCTGGAAACACCATATATTTT CASSENSGNTIYF
. TRBJ1-1 TRBV3-1 . TGTGCCAGCAGCCAAGATGTAATGGGGTTCATGAACACTGAAGCTTTCTTT CASSQDVMGFMNTEAFF
few TRBJ1-2 TRBV20-1 . TGCAGTGCTGTAAAAACCGGTATTAACTATGGCTACACCTTC CSAVKTGINYGYTF
many TRBJ2-2 TRBV7-6 TRBD2 TGTGCCAGCAGTCTCGGACTAGCGGGAGGAACCGGGGAGCTGTTTTTT CASSLGLAGGTGELFF
. TRBJ1-3 TRBV3-1 . TGTGCCAGCAGCCCAGCCTTTGGGAGACACTCTGGAAACACCATATATTTT CASSPAFGRHSGNTIYF
many TRBJ2-7 TRBV11-3 TRBD2 TGTGCCAGCAGCTTAGACGGGCGGGAGGGGGACAACGAGCAGTACTTC CASSLDGREGDNEQYF
few TRBJ1-5 TRBV7-9 TRBD1 TGTGCCAGCAGCTTAGGTCGAGGGGGCTACGGCAATCAGCCCCAGCATTTT CASSLGRGGYGNQPQHF
. TRBJ1-5 TRBV18 . TGTGCCAGCTCACCACCGTATGTAGGCCAGCCCCAGCATTTT CASSPPYVGQPQHF
. TRBJ2-1 TRBV7-3 TRBD1 TGTGCCAGCAGCCCTTCGGACAGGCCCAATGAGCAGTTCTTC CASSPSDRPNEQFF
few TRBJ1-2 TRBV12-3/TRBV12-4 TRBD1 TGTGCCAGCAGTTATTACTCGACAGGGGATGGCTACACCTTC CASSYYSTGDGYTF
once TRBJ2-5 TRBV20-1 TRBD2 TGCAGTGCTAGTCGGACTAGCGGGGGTCCGGGGGAGACCCAGTACTTC CSASRTSGGPGETQYF
. TRBJ1-1 TRBV27 . TGTGCCAGCAGTCCTCAGGGGCCGAGCACTGAAGCTTTCTTT CASSPQGPSTEAFF
few TRBJ2-4 TRBV30 . TGTGCCTGGGCCGGGACAACCCGACACATTCAGTACTTC CAWAGTTRHIQYF
few TRBJ2-7 TRBV5-1 TRBD1 TGCGCCAGCAGCTTGGCAGGCCAGGGGGCCTACGAGCAGTACTTC CASSLAGQGAYEQYF
many TRBJ2-1 TRBV7-8 . TGTGCCAGCAGCCTAACAGGGATTGAACTTTTCTTC CASSLTGIELFF
. TRBJ1-1 TRBV12-5 TRBD1 TGTGCTAGTGGTTTGGGGGGACAGGAAGCTTTCTTT CASGLGGQEAFF
. TRBJ2-5 TRBV7-7 . TGTGCTAGCAGCTTAGCCGTCCTTGGATCCGACTTGTACTTC CASSLAVLGSDLYF
few TRBJ2-2 TRBV23-1 . TGCGCCAGCAGTCACATGGTACAGGGAAGCACCGGGGAGCTGTTTTTT CASSHMVQGSTGELFF
. TRBJ1-1 TRBV5-1 . TGCGCCCCCCCAGCTGATGGACGTGAAGCTTTCTTT CAPPADGREAFF
. TRBJ2-1 TRBV7-2 TRBD2 TGTGCCAGCAGCTTGGCGGGAGGGCCTTGGGATGAGCAGTTCTTC CASSLAGGPWDEQFF
few TRBJ1-2 TRBV3-1 TRBD1 TGTGCCAGCAGCCGCGGGACAGCGGAGAACTATGGCTACACCTTC CASSRGTAENYGYTF
. TRBJ1-2 TRBV29-1 TRBD1 TGCAGCGTTGTTTTATATGCCGGGACAGGGGGCTCCTATGGCTACACCTTC CSVVLYAGTGGSYGYTF
few TRBJ1-6 TRBV5-1 . TGCGCCAGCAGCTTGGATGGGAGTAATTCACCCCTCCACTTT CASSLDGSNSPLHF
. TRBJ2-1 TRBV14 TRBD2 TGTGCCAGCAGGAAGAGAGGGGACTACAATGATCAGTTCTTC CASRKRGDYNDQFF
. TRBJ1-6 TRBV7-9 . TGTGCCAGCAGTGGGGGTTCCTATAATTCACCCCTCCACTTT CASSGGSYNSPLHF
. TRBJ2-7 TRBV5-1 . TGCGCCAGCAGCACCTACGAGCAGTACTTC CASSTYEQYF
. TRBJ1-2 TRBV20-1 . TGCAGTGCTAGCGGCCAGAACTATGGCTACACCTTC CSASGQNYGYTF
. TRBJ1-1 TRBV15 . TGTGCCACCAGCAGAGAGTTTGGGGGGATCACTGAAGCTTTCTTT CATSREFGGITEAFF
. TRBJ2-5 TRBV7-8 TRBD2 TGTGCCAGCAGCTTGACTAGCGGATTAGAAGAGACCCAGTACTTC CASSLTSGLEETQYF
few TRBJ2-5 TRBV5-6 . TGTGCCAGCAGCTTTGAACCCAGAAAAGAGACCCAGTACTTC CASSFEPRKETQYF
. TRBJ2-3 TRBV6-6 . TGTGCCAGTATGGACCCCGTCGCCACAGATACGCAGTATTTT CASMDPVATDTQYF